The clone carrying this T cell receptor (beta chain) came up many times. Antigen specificity is unknown. This record comes from a study of regulatory T cells in long-lasting Graves disease. Documented time point: persistent/refractory GD, antithyroid drugs over 5 years with positive TRAb. Researchers made the TCR library from RNA that was extracted from PBMCs. Patients were from an endocrinology department in Xi'an, China. General study findings and limits: Relative to newly diagnosed Graves' patients, persistent ones had lower TCR diversity.

Investigators prepared the TCR beta libraries by applying iRepertoire HTBI primers and Arm-PCR of CDR3 regions. A single record per CDR3 protein comes from TCRdb applying MiXCR to the multiplex PCR reads. This table has roughly 470,000 distinct CDR3 sequences, more than 20% appearing once. CDR3 length: 15 residues. The germline CDR1 and CDR2 sequences are MDHEN and SYDVKM. The trim removed 8 bases at V and 2 bases at J, leaving 11 bases unmatched. The sequences come from peripheral blood mononuclear cells (PBMCs), collected when the disease was refractory, from a patient treated with antithyroid drugs. This receptor was obtained from a female donor with Graves disease. The chain employs TRBV28 and TRBJ2-5; TRBD1 aligns across 7 bases. The CDR3 sequence is CASRPPGTEQETQYF. In DNA, the CDR3 is TGTGCCAGCCGACCCCCCGGGACAGAGCAAGAGACCCAGTACTTC. The full variable domain, with the rest looked up from reference TRBV28 and TRBJ2-5, is DVKVTQSSRYLVKRTGEKVFLECVQDMDHENMFWYRQDPGLGLRLIYFSYDVKMKEKGDIPEGYSVSREKKERFSLILESASTNQTSMYLCASRPPGTEQETQYFGPGTRLLVL.